This is a list of T cell receptor beta chains from one sample in a study of vaccination and CD4 T cells after COVID-19. TCRdb passed the PCR reads through MiXCR, listing each CDR3 protein once. The table shows more than 9,000 distinct CDR3 sequences, with 50% to 75% occurring only once. No antigen is known for these receptors. Specimen: CD4+ T cells from blood, cultured in vitro. All receptors come from a human donor who had recovered from COVID-19. CDR3s include the opening cysteine and the closing phenylalanine or tryptophan. Each record gives: V gene, J gene, CDR3 length, clone size, D gene, CDR3 DNA, CDR3 protein. A D gene is named only where the DNA matches it firmly. Clone size is given for some rows only: seen once, a few or many times, or a class if the clone is expanded.

v_gene: TRBV29-1
j_gene: TRBJ2-5
len: 14
abundance: few
d_gene: TRBD1
CDR3nt: TGCAGCACCGCGGGGACAGGAGCGCAAGAGACCCAGTACTTC
CDR3aa: CSTAGTGAQETQYF

v_gene: TRBV29-1
j_gene: TRBJ2-2
len: 11
abundance: .
d_gene: .
CDR3nt: TGCAGCGTTGAAAAGTGGGGGGAGCTGTTTTTT
CDR3aa: CSVEKWGELFF

v_gene: TRBV12-3/TRBV12-4
j_gene: TRBJ1-1
len: 15
abundance: once
d_gene: .
CDR3nt: TGTGCCAGCAGTCCCCAGGGGCAGAGGAACACTGAAGCTTTCTTT
CDR3aa: CASSPQGQRNTEAFF

v_gene: TRBV27
j_gene: TRBJ2-2
len: 16
abundance: once
d_gene: TRBD1
CDR3nt: TGTGCCAGCAGTTCCGACCGGCAGGGGGCTGGCGGGGAGCTGTTTTTT
CDR3aa: CASSSDRQGAGGELFF

v_gene: TRBV2
j_gene: TRBJ1-1
len: 14
abundance: .
d_gene: .
CDR3nt: TGTGCCAGCAGCGCAAGGGTGGGAAACACTGAAGCTTTCTTT
CDR3aa: CASSARVGNTEAFF

v_gene: TRBV7-3
j_gene: TRBJ2-2
len: 15
abundance: few
d_gene: .
CDR3nt: TGTGCCAGCAGCTTCCCCGGGATGGGTACCGGGGAGCTGTTTTTT
CDR3aa: CASSFPGMGTGELFF

v_gene: TRBV30
j_gene: TRBJ2-3
len: 17
abundance: .
d_gene: TRBD2
CDR3nt: TGTGCCTGGAGTCCATGGAAAAGCGGGAGGGGCACAGATACGCAGTATTTT
CDR3aa: CAWSPWKSGRGTDTQYF

v_gene: TRBV7-8
j_gene: TRBJ2-3
len: 18
abundance: .
d_gene: TRBD2
CDR3nt: TGTGCCAGCAGCTTAGCTGGGATGACTAGCGGGAGGAGAGATACGCAGTATTTT
CDR3aa: CASSLAGMTSGRRDTQYF

v_gene: TRBV18
j_gene: TRBJ2-5
len: 17
abundance: .
d_gene: TRBD1
CDR3nt: TGTGCCAGCTCACCCGCAGGGACAGGGAATGGGCAAGAGACCCAGTACTTC
CDR3aa: CASSPAGTGNGQETQYF

v_gene: TRBV6-5
j_gene: TRBJ2-7
len: 16
abundance: .
d_gene: TRBD1
CDR3nt: TGTGCCAGCAGTTCTTCCGGCGGGACAGGTTATGGTGAGCAGTACTTC
CDR3aa: CASSSSGGTGYGEQYF

v_gene: TRBV2
j_gene: TRBJ1-1
len: 13
abundance: .
d_gene: TRBD1
CDR3nt: TGTGCCAGCGGGAAGACAGGGGGCACTGAAGCTTTCTTT
CDR3aa: CASGKTGGTEAFF

v_gene: TRBV20-1
j_gene: TRBJ1-2
len: 17
abundance: .
d_gene: TRBD1
CDR3nt: TGCAGTGCCACCCCCTCGGGACAGCGCTACACCCGCTATGGCTACACCTTC
CDR3aa: CSATPSGQRYTRYGYTF